This entry features one T cell receptor (beta chain) sequence. Antigen: not known. The data originate from a study of CD8+ T cells in alopecia areata. Overall study: Patients received oral tofacitinib, 5 to 10 mg twice daily, for moderate-to-severe alopecia areata. Study outcomes and limitations: An increase in clonality over normal scalp was evident in lesional scalp, especially alopecia totalis/universalis.

Investigators isolated RNA and reverse transcribed it into cDNA to act as the sequencing template. Sequencing used immunoSEQ multiplex PCR; TCRdb keeps in-frame clones, though not all of them. The repertoire has 170,000 or so clones, 50% to 75% of them found once; the top ten carry roughly 15%. Lesional scalp punch biopsies and peripheral blood were collected from alopecia areata patients. The input for sequencing was CD4+ T cells sorted from blood, taken at week 0. The TCR sequence derives from a human donor with alopecia areata.

The CDR3 loop is CASSGWGGSDTEAFF. The CDR3 bases are TGTGCCAGCAGTGGCTGGGGGGGGTCGGACACTGAAGCTTTCTTT. V gene TRBV25-1 combines with J gene TRBJ1-1; D may be TRBD1 (5 bases). V was cut by 4 bases and J by 3 bases, with 15 bases left in between. Germline-derived CDR1 and CDR2 are MGHDK and SYGVNS. CDR3 size: 15 residues.